Described below is a single TCR beta chain sequence and its context. The antigen is unknown. Amplification used 60 Vbeta primers and 13 Jbeta primers. Only in-frame clones appear in the TCRdb table, and some are missing; sequencing was by immunoSEQ multiplex PCR. The table includes 120,000 to 150,000 clones, under 85% detected once. The sample comes from a study of cytomegalovirus exposure and HLA in healthy donors. Study findings and constraints: TCR beta V- and J-gene trimming, according to a later analysis, was linked to a missense DCLRE1C variant. In an earlier analysis, about 90% or about 30%: the productive usage of most TCR beta V segments. Compared with the approximately 680-donor mean, an Asian-associated ancestry cluster reportedly had fewer N-insertions, according to a later analysis. Per published reports, the classifier diagnosed cytomegalovirus status with high specificity and sensitivity.

CDR1 is SGHVS and CDR2 is FNYEAQ in the germline V gene. CDR3 length: 17 amino acids. V was trimmed by 2 bases and J by 0 bases, leaving 14 bases between them. The sequencing input was PBMCs. This clonotype originated in a woman in her forties in good health and CMV-seropositive. This sequence joins TRBV7-6 and TRBJ1-3; no reliable D call. CDR3 region: CASSLWADLASGNTIYF. The CDR3 coding sequence is TGTGCCAGCAGCTTATGGGCAGACCTGGCCTCTGGAAACACCATATATTTT.